The clone carrying this TCR beta chain was seen only a few times. Data came from immunoSEQ multiplex PCR; TCRdb stores just in-frame clones and leaves some out. The sample lists fewer than 300,000 clones, approximately 90% seen once, with 5.5% to 8% in the top ten. The sample belongs to a study of blood T cell repertoires in COVID-19. Germline V gene lookup returns CDR1 LNHDA and CDR2 SQIVND (reference sequence). Unmatched junction bases numbered 8, after V lost 5 bases and J lost 5 bases. The CDR3 contains 15 residues. Sequencing input: peripheral blood. This TCR derives from a woman between 50 and 59 years old with COVID-19, enrolled during active disease. The rearrangement joins TRBV19 to TRBJ2-5, with 10 nucleotides matching TRBD2. For the CDR3, the DNA is TGTGCCAGTAGTGCGTACCCTAGCGGGAGTGAGACCCAGTACTTC. This encodes CASSAYPSGSETQYF.